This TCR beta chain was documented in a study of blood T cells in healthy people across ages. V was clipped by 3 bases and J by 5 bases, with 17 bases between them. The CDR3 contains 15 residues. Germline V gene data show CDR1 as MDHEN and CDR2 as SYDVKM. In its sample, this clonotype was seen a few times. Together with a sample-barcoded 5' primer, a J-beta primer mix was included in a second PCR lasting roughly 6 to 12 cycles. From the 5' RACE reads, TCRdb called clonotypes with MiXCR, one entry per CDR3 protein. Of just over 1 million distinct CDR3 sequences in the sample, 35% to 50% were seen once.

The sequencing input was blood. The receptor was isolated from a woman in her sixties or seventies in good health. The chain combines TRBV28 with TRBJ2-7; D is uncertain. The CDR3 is CASSFPSSLRDEQYF. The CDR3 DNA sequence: TGTGCCAGCAGTTTCCCATCTAGTCTCCGGGACGAGCAGTACTTC.